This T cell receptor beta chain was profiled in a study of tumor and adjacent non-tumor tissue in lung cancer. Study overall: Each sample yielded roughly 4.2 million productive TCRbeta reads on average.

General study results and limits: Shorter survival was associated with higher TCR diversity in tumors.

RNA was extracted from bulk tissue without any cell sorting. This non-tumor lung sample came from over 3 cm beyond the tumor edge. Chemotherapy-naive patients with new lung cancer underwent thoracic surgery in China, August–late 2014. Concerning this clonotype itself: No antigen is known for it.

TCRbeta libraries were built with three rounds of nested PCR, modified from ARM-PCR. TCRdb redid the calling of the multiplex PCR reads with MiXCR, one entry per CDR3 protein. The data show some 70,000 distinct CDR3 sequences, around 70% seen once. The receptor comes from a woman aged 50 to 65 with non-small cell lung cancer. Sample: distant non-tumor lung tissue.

CDR3 nucleotides: TGTGCCAGCAGTGGCATCGGGACTTACGGCCCTCGGCTGTTTTTT. Its translation: CASSGIGTYGPRLFF. The chain carries TRBV6-1 and TRBJ2-2, with TRBD2 as a possible D gene (6 bases). V shed 4 bases and J shed 13 bases, with 22 bases lying between them. Germline loops: CDR1 MNHNS, CDR2 SASEGT. The CDR3 has 15 residues.